Listed below are T cell receptor beta chains from one sample, sequenced in a study of graft-versus-host responses after intestinal transplantation. For these receptors, no antigen is known. Data came from immunoSEQ multiplex PCR; TCRdb stores just in-frame clones and leaves some out. The data hold about 59,000 clones, with approximately 94% observed a single time. Here the sequenced sample was unstimulated CD4+ T cells sorted from spleen or lymph node cells, taken before transplant. Receptor source: a human donor who was the organ donor for an intestinal transplant. CDR3s include the opening cysteine and the closing phenylalanine or tryptophan.

v_gene,j_gene,CDR3aa
TRBV10-3,TRBJ1-5,CAISDLFGLNQPQHF
TRBV11-2,TRBJ2-1,CASSPDDNEQFF
TRBV23-1,TRBJ2-7,CATPGLNKLLYEQYF
TRBV5-1,TRBJ1-1,CASSLEDRHPEAFF
TRBV6-5,TRBJ1-2,CASSYLGYTF
TRBV7-3,TRBJ2-5,CASSRRASETQYF
TRBV30,TRBJ2-7,CAWSRQVDEQYF
TRBV5-1,TRBJ1-6,CASRGGDSYNSPLHF
TRBV18,TRBJ1-5,CASSPGQGDQPQHF
TRBV4-3,TRBJ2-5,CASSQFSSGGPRAQETQYF
TRBV7-2,TRBJ2-2,CASSLATLYTGELFF
TRBV18,TRBJ2-3,CASSPLQGGDTQYF
TRBV7-8,TRBJ2-7,CASSPSDRGGYEQYF
TRBV2,TRBJ2-5,CASSSQTETQYF